The 7 T cell receptor beta chains reported below all come from one sample, sequenced in a study of tumor and adjacent non-tumor tissue in lung cancer. The template was RNA from unsorted bulk tissue. Three rounds of nested PCR, following a modified ARM-PCR protocol, produced the TCRbeta library. TCRdb recomputed calls from the multiplex PCR reads with MiXCR, one row per CDR3 protein. The table includes under 250,000 distinct CDR3 sequences, less than 80% detected once. Sequenced input: lung tumor tissue. Receptor source: a man between 60 and 75 years old with non-small cell lung cancer.

There are a few counts of this clonotype. Possible read error: a much larger clone is one base away. The V call is TRBV12-3 or TRBV12-4, the J call TRBJ2-1; TRBD2 agrees at 9 bases. The CDR3 spans 13 residues. As DNA, the CDR3 is TGTGCCAGCACCGTAGCGGGAGTGGATGAGCGGTTCTTC. As protein: CASTVAGVDERFF.

About this clonotype: A much larger clone differs by one base, so this may be a read error. V gene TRBV6-2 or TRBV6-3 combines with J gene TRBJ2-1; no clear D gene. The length of the CDR3 is 12 residues. Germline CDR1 and CDR2: MNHEY and SVGEGT. The CDR3 loop is CASGDDLSEQLF. In DNA form, the CDR3 reads TGTGCCAGCGGCGACGACCTGAGTGAGCAGTTATTC.

This clonotype was seen a few times. V is TRBV28 and J is TRBJ1-6; a possible D gene is TRBD1 (6 bases). Germline CDR1 reads MDHEN; CDR2 reads SYDVKM. The CDR3 length is 14 residues. V lost 6 bases and J lost 7, with 13 bases in between. The CDR3 DNA reads as TGTGCCAGCAGCAGTGGACAGTACAATTCACCCCTCCACTTT. Its translation: CASSSGQYNSPLHF.

Comment on this clonotype: One base away lies a much larger clone, so this may be a sequencing read error. The chain uses TRBV20-1 and TRBJ2-7; weak D call: TRBD2 (5 bases). CDR3 length equals 13 residues. V was pared by 7 bases and J by 7 bases, with 20 bases between. Per the germline V gene, CDR1 is DFQATT and CDR2 is SNEGSKA (reference sequence). CDR3 loop: CSVSLGVTREQYF. The CDR3 DNA sequence: TGCAGTGTCAGCCTCGGGGTGACGAGGGAGCAGTACTTC.

Comments on this clonotype: This may come from a read error, since a much larger clone is one base off. This sequence joins TRBV20-1 and TRBJ2-1; D is possibly TRBD1 (5 bases). V dropped 4 bases and J dropped 8 bases, with 15 bases sitting between them. This CDR3 contains 13 residues. Germline values: CDR1 DFQATT, CDR2 SNEGSKA (reference sequence). The CDR3 nucleotides are TGCAGTGCTATTAGGGGCGGAGTGGATGAGCAGTTCTTC. Amino acid sequence: CSAIRGGVDEQFF.

With regard to this clonotype: The junction differs from germline at one of its ends, possibly a read error. The rearrangement links TRBV6-5 to TRBJ2-7; D uncertain. Germline CDR1 and CDR2: MNHEY and SVGAGI. The CDR3 contains 14 residues. CDR3 residues: CAISYSLAPYEQYF. CDR3 in DNA: TGTGCCATCAGTTACTCCCTGGCGCCCTACGAGCAGTACTTC.

This clonotype was found a few times. The rearrangement joins TRBV6-5 to TRBJ2-2; the D gene is possibly TRBD2 (7 bases). The CDR3 length is 17 residues. Germline lookup yields CDR1 MNHEY and CDR2 SVGAGI. The germline V and J ends were trimmed by 2 bases and 1 base, with 14 bases remaining between them. Here the CDR3 reads CASSYAGARGNTGELFF. As DNA, the CDR3 is TGTGCCAGCAGTTACGCGGGGGCGCGTGGGAACACCGGGGAGCTGTTTTTT.